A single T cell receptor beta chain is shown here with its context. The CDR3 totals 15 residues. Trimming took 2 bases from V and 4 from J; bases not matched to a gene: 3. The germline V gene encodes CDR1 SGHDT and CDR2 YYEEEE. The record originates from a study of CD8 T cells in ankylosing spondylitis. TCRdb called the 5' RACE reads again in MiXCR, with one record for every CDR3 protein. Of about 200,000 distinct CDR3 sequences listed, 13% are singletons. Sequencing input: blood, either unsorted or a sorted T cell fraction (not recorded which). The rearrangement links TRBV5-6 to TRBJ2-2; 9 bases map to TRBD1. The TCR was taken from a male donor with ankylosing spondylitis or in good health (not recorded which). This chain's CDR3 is CASSLRTGATGELFF. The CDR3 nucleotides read TGTGCCAGCAGCTTACGGACAGGGGCCACCGGGGAGCTGTTTTTT. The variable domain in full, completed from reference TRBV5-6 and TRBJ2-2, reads DAGVTQSPTHLIKTRGQQVTLRCSPKSGHDTVSWYQQALGQGPQFIFQYYEEEERQRGNFPDRFSGHQFPNYSSELNVNALLLGDSALYLCASSLRTGATGELFFGEGSRLTVL.